The next 28 T cell receptor beta chains were all read from a single sample in a study of T cells after yellow fever vaccination. TCRdb itself ran the 5' RACE reads through MiXCR, one entry per CDR3 protein. The data show about 220,000 distinct CDR3 sequences, 3% to 4% seen once. The source material was CD4+ T cells sorted from PBMCs, sampled 10 days after the yellow fever booster vaccination. The origin of the receptors is a man in his late teens or twenties who received the YFV17D yellow fever vaccine.

This clonotype was detected a few times. J is TRBJ2-1 and V is TRBV19; TRBD1 matches 7 bases. This CDR3 region has 14 residues. V shed 10 bases, J shed 9 bases, and the junction held 15 bases outside the gene matches. Germline CDR1 and CDR2: LNHDA and SQIVND (reference sequence). DNA for the CDR3: TGTGCCAACCCCGAGGGGACAGCCCCCGGTGAGCAGTTCTTC. Its translation is CANPEGTAPGEQFF.

This sequence joins TRBV7-3 and TRBJ2-7; perhaps D is TRBD1 or TRBD2 (5 bases each). The CDR3 runs to 15 residues. Germline lookup yields CDR1 SGHTA and CDR2 FQGTGA. The V and J ends lost 0 bases and 2 bases respectively, with 11 bases between them. In DNA form, the CDR3 reads TGTGCCAGCAGCTTAACGCACGGGGCCACCTACGAGCAGTACTTC. Its protein is CASSLTHGATYEQYF.

This clonotype turned up a few times. This chain joins TRBV5-1 and TRBJ2-3; D is unresolved. This CDR3 has 15 amino acids. Germline V gives CDR1 SGHRS, CDR2 YFSETQ. The V and J ends lost 4 bases and 0 bases respectively, with 12 bases between them. The CDR3 DNA follows: TGCGCCAGCAGCGCCCGTGGAATTAGCACAGATACGCAGTATTTT. It translates to CASSARGISTDTQYF. The full variable domain, rest sourced from reference TRBV5-1 and TRBJ2-3, is KAGVTQTPRYLIKTRGQQVTLSCSPISGHRSVSWYQQTPGQGLQFLFEYFSETQRNKGNFPGRFSGRQFSNSRSEMNVSTLELGDSALYLCASSARGISTDTQYFGPGTRLTVL.

This clonotype was picked up a small number of times. The V and J genes are TRBV20-1 and TRBJ2-4, with TRBD1 identical over 9 bases. Unmatched junction bases numbered 0, after V lost 3 bases and J lost 0 bases. CDR1 is DFQATT and CDR2 is SNEGSKA in the germline V gene (reference sequence). The CDR3 contains 14 residues. The CDR3 here is CSARDRGAKNIQYF. The CDR3 DNA sequence: TGCAGTGCTAGGGACAGGGGAGCCAAAAACATTCAGTACTTC.

This chain uses TRBV25-1 with TRBJ1-1; the match to TRBD1 covers 7 bases. The J segment lost 0 bases and the V segment lost 3 bases, leaving 4 bases of the junction unmatched. CDR3 length: 15 residues. CDR1 is MGHDK, CDR2 SYGVNS, per germline. CDR3 protein: CASSDPGQMNTEAFF. The CDR3 nucleotides read TGTGCCAGCAGTGACCCGGGACAGATGAACACTGAAGCTTTCTTT.

The chain joins TRBV20-1 to TRBJ2-1; tentatively, D is TRBD2 (5 bases). This CDR3 has 14 amino acids. CDR1 and CDR2 from the germline V gene are DFQATT and SNEGSKA (reference sequence). Trimming stripped 1 base from V and 2 bases from J, with 9 bases between. The CDR3 DNA reads TGCAGTGCTAGAGGGGCCGGGGCCTACAATGAGCAGTTCTTC. It is translated as CSARGAGAYNEQFF.

The rearrangement joins TRBV9 to TRBJ1-4; D unresolved. Germline V lookup: CDR1 SGDLS, CDR2 YYNGEE. The CDR3 runs 15 residues. Trimming took off 4 bases at V and 0 bases at J, with 10 bases between the two ends. In nucleotides, the CDR3 is TGTGCCAGCAGCCCGAGACTGGCAACTAATGAAAAACTGTTTTTT. Encoded protein: CASSPRLATNEKLFF.

This clonotype was seen a few times. The chain combines TRBV5-6 with TRBJ1-4; TRBD1 agrees at 11 bases. The V gene end was trimmed by 7 bases and the J gene end by 8 bases; junction bases not matched to a gene: 7. CDR1 is SGHDT, CDR2 YYEEEE, per germline. The CDR3 sequence is 14 residues long. The CDR3 DNA reads TGTGCCAGCGAGTGGTGGACAGGGGGCGAAAAACTGTTTTTT. Protein: CASEWWTGGEKLFF.

This clonotype was counted ten times or more. At one boundary the junction diverges from the germline segment, which might be a read error. The V call is TRBV7-2, the J call TRBJ2-2; TRBD2 agrees at 10 bases. Germline CDR1 and CDR2: SGHTA and FQGNSA. This CDR3 is 15 amino acids long. The chain's CDR3 is CASRLAGGHPGELFF. The CDR3 nucleotides read TGTGCCAGCAGATTAGCGGGGGGTCATCCCGGGGAGCTGTTTTTT.

This clonotype came up many times. The CDR3: CASSLDLIETQYF. In nucleotides, the CDR3 is TGTGCCAGCAGCTTAGATTTGATCGAGACCCAGTACTTC. This chain joins TRBV7-2 and TRBJ2-5; D call uncertain. V lost 1 base, J lost 5 bases, and 8 bases lay in between. Germline CDR1 is SGHTA and CDR2 is FQGNSA. There are 13 residues in the CDR3.

In DNA, the CDR3 is TGTGCCAGCAGTCGACACCACGCTAGCACAGATACGCAGTATTTT. This translates into CASSRHHASTDTQYF. The chain employs TRBV7-2 and TRBJ2-3; the D is unclear. The germline V gene has CDR1 SGHTA and CDR2 FQGNSA. The CDR3 extends over 15 amino acids. V was trimmed by 6 bases and J by 0 bases, leaving 13 bases between them.

In its sample, this clonotype was seen a few times. The CDR3 here is CASSEARAKAGYGYTF. The CDR3 nucleotides read TGTGCCAGCAGTGAAGCCCGGGCGAAAGCGGGCTATGGCTACACCTTC. The chain combines TRBV6-1 with TRBJ1-2; D unclear. With 0 bases removed from V and 4 bases from J, the gap between germline ends came to 15 bases. CDR1 MNHNS and CDR2 SASEGT come from the germline V gene. The CDR3 has 16 residues.

This clonotype was recorded at least ten times. This chain uses TRBV7-9 with TRBJ1-1; D is possibly TRBD1 (5 bases). The CDR3 totals 17 residues. CDR1 SEHNR and CDR2 FQNEAQ come from the germline V gene (reference sequence). Trimming cost V 2 bases and J 2 bases, with 18 bases left between them. The CDR3 loop is CASSLRRSGAANTEAFF. The DNA of the CDR3 is TGTGCCAGCAGCTTAAGGAGGAGTGGGGCAGCTAACACTGAAGCTTTCTTT. The variable domain in full, with the rest retrieved from reference TRBV7-9 and TRBJ1-1, is DTGVSQNPRHKITKRGQNVTFRCDPISEHNRLYWYRQTLGQGPEFLTYFQNEAQLEKSRLLSDRFSAERPKGSFSTLEIQRTEQGDSAMYLCASSLRRSGAANTEAFFGQGTRLTVV.

This clonotype was found many times. The CDR3 nucleotides read TGCGCCAGCAGCTTGGGTCCCGGGTACTCCTACAATGAGCAGTTCTTC. This sequence encodes CASSLGPGYSYNEQFF. The rearrangement uses TRBV5-1 and TRBJ2-1; D unclear. Germline CDR1 is SGHRS and CDR2 is YFSETQ. V lost 0 bases to trimming and J lost 0 bases, with 10 bases between them. CDR3 length equals 16 residues.

There are many counts of this clonotype. This chain uses TRBV20-1 with TRBJ1-6; D is perhaps TRBD1 (5 bases). The CDR3 sequence is 13 residues long. CDR1 is DFQATT and CDR2 is SNEGSKA in the germline V gene (reference sequence). The germline V and J ends were trimmed by 6 bases and 12 bases, with 18 bases remaining between them. The CDR3, as DNA: TGCAGTGCGCGAGGGACCGCAGGAAAACCCCTCCACTTT. The encoded protein is CSARGTAGKPLHF.

There are a few counts of this clonotype. The rearrangement joins TRBV7-2 to TRBJ2-2; D remains unclear. Trimming shortened V by 2 bases and J by 0 bases, and 7 bases separated the two germline ends. This CDR3 comprises 15 residues. Germline-derived CDR1 and CDR2 are SGHTA and FQGNSA. CDR3 protein: CASSLSRTNTGELFF. In nucleotides, the CDR3 is TGTGCCAGCAGCTTAAGTCGCACGAACACCGGGGAGCTGTTTTTT. Full variable domain (remainder filled in from reference TRBV7-2 and TRBJ2-2): GAGVSQSPSNKVTEKGKDVELRCDPISGHTALYWYRQSLGQGLEFLIYFQGNSAPDKSGLPSDRFSAERTGGSVSTLTIQRTQQEDSAVYLCASSLSRTNTGELFFGEGSRLTVL.

The sample holds many counts of this clonotype. The chain carries TRBV18 and TRBJ1-1; tentatively, D is TRBD1 (6 bases). Germline V gene lookup returns CDR1 KGHSH and CDR2 LQKENI. The CDR3 loop spans 15 amino acids. Trimming removed 3 bases at V and 0 bases at J, with 11 bases between. CDR3 region: CASSPWGALNTEAFF. CDR3 DNA sequence: TGTGCCAGCTCACCCTGGGGGGCGTTGAACACTGAAGCTTTCTTT.

This clonotype was seen repeatedly, ten times or more. The rearrangement links TRBV28 to TRBJ1-5; D might be TRBD1 (6 bases). The germline V gene encodes CDR1 MDHEN and CDR2 SYDVKM. V was clipped by 6 bases and J by 7 bases, with 13 bases between them. The CDR3 runs to 13 residues. This CDR3 reads CASRSQGGQPQHF. CDR3 in DNA: TGTGCCAGCAGATCACAGGGTGGGCAGCCCCAGCATTTT.

This clonotype was observed at least ten times. The gene calls are TRBV12-3 or TRBV12-4 and TRBJ2-5, with D possibly TRBD2 on 7 matching bases. Trimming cost V 6 bases and J 2 bases, with 19 bases left between them. This CDR3 comprises 16 residues. The CDR3 reads CASSFVGRGGQETQYF. CDR3 nucleotide sequence: TGTGCCAGCAGCTTTGTGGGGAGGGGGGGACAAGAGACCCAGTACTTC.

This clonotype was found many times. This chain joins TRBV12-3 or TRBV12-4 and TRBJ2-4; no clear D gene. Trimming took 2 bases from V and 5 from J, leaving 7 bases between them. The CDR3 runs to 13 residues. The CDR3 nucleotides are TGTGCCAGCAGTTTATACGGTGAAAACATTCAGTACTTC. This gives the protein CASSLYGENIQYF.

This clonotype occurred a few times. The chain uses TRBV19 and TRBJ2-1; 8 bases are a match to TRBD2. V gave up 5 bases and J gave up 7 bases; unmatched junction bases: 7. CDR3 length equals 14 residues. Per the germline V gene, CDR1 is LNHDA and CDR2 is SQIVND (reference sequence). CDR3 region: CASSYFSGENEQFF. In DNA form, the CDR3 reads TGTGCCAGTAGTTATTTTAGCGGGGAAAATGAGCAGTTCTTC.

This clonotype was detected ten times or more. The gene calls are TRBV12-3 or TRBV12-4 and TRBJ2-1; D is undetermined. The V and J ends lost 2 bases and 2 bases respectively, with 7 bases between them. The CDR3 sequence is 14 residues long. The CDR3 DNA sequence: TGTGCCAGCAGTTTAACCAGTCCCTACAATGAGCAGTTCTTC. Its translation: CASSLTSPYNEQFF.

This clonotype showed up many times. The chain carries TRBV5-1 and TRBJ1-1; D is ambiguous. The V gene's germline CDR1 is SGHRS and CDR2 YFSETQ. The CDR3 extends over 13 amino acids. Trimming removed 1 base from V and 3 bases from J, with 7 bases in between. The CDR3 spells CASSLSGDTEAFF. The CDR3 nucleotides read TGCGCCAGCAGCTTGTCCGGGGACACTGAAGCTTTCTTT.

This clonotype was seen a few times. V and J are TRBV6-2 or TRBV6-3 and TRBJ2-1; D unresolved. Germline-derived CDR1 and CDR2 are MNHEY and SVGEGT. CDR3 size: 16 residues. Trimming cost V 2 bases and J 9 bases, with 20 bases left between them. The CDR3 DNA is TGTGCCAGCAGTTACCCGAGAGGCGGCGTTGAGTCTGAGCAGTTCTTC. It yields the protein CASSYPRGGVESEQFF.

This clonotype was seen many times. The chain employs TRBV10-1 and TRBJ2-1; D is unclear. Germline values: CDR1 WNHNN, CDR2 SYGVQD (reference sequence). CDR3 size: 14 residues. V lost 2 bases and J lost 9, with 14 bases in between. CDR3 DNA: TGCGCCAGCAGTGAGACAAGGACCTGGGGTGAGCAGTTCTTC. Protein sequence: CASSETRTWGEQFF.

The chain has TRBV27 and TRBJ2-5; D is unclear. From germline, CDR1 is MNHEY and CDR2 SMNVEV (reference sequence). V was trimmed by 6 bases and J by 0 bases, leaving 8 bases between them. The CDR3 has 13 amino acids. CDR3 residues: CASRDGDQETQYF. The CDR3 coding sequence is TGTGCCAGCAGAGACGGAGACCAAGAGACCCAGTACTTC.

This chain links TRBV7-2 with TRBJ1-1, with D perhaps TRBD1 (5 bases). Per the germline V gene, CDR1 is SGHTA and CDR2 is FQGNSA. This CDR3 is built from 13 residues. The V end lost 5 bases, the J end lost 2 bases, and 9 bases lay between the germline ends. CDR3 sequence: CASSRQKNTEAFF. Here the CDR3 DNA reads TGTGCCAGCAGCCGACAGAAAAACACTGAAGCTTTCTTT.

The table lists this clonotype with a few counts. The chain combines TRBV7-6 with TRBJ1-4, with 9 bases aligning to TRBD1. Germline V lookup: CDR1 SGHVS, CDR2 FNYEAQ. CDR3 length: 14 amino acids. V trimming: 4 bases; J trimming: 10 bases; junction bases outside the gene matches: 7. CDR3: CASSSRQGDGKLFF. Written as DNA, the CDR3 is TGTGCCAGCAGCTCAAGACAGGGGGATGGAAAACTGTTTTTT.